Detailed here is one T cell receptor beta chain. This clone was detected a few times. Its cognate antigen has yet to be identified. No much larger clonotype is one base removed from it; base qualities were not supplied. The entire amount of isolated RNA was reverse transcribed using the High Capacity cDNA Reverse Transcription Kit, so the sequenced TCRB transcripts were expressed ones. Naive, central memory and regulatory T cell samples underwent deep immunoSEQ sequencing, averaging about 3.57 million total reads per sample. Sorted cells were lysed in RLT buffer and RNA was extracted with DNase-treated RNeasy Micro or Mini kits, depending on cell number. To prevent cross-contamination, every cell subset was processed on its own, while patient and healthy donor samples were processed together. Using the immunoSEQ multiplex PCR, TCRB sequences were amplified from cDNA into 87-bp fragments spanning the CDR3 region. Sequencing of the amplicons was done on the Illumina HiSeq platform. Per the original workflow: Synthetic template baselines were used to correct PCR bias computationally, reads within Hamming distance 2 were collapsed together, and singletons that could not be merged were discarded. Reads were aligned against IMGT to assign V, D and J genes, CDR3 length and insertions or deletions at six rearrangement sites. Within each subset, clonotype counts were normalized to sorted cell number, after which true diversity and Gini coefficients were computed with the tcR R package. Repertoire sharing was quantified using the overlap coefficient calculated on TCRB nucleotide sequences. As a proxy for the pre-selection repertoire, out-of-frame TCRB sequences from naive cells were analyzed. Held by TCRdb, this immuneACCESS table contains in-frame sequences only and omits some clones. Under half of the omission traces to an unresolved V gene where checked; the cause of the rest is unknown. V and J calls and clone size are as listed in that table; D and trimming were resolved from the DNA. For this sample the table gives 500,000 to 700,000 clones, of which roughly a sixth were detected only once. The ten biggest clones cover under 0.095% of the sample.

These data originate in a study of beta chain features in type 1 diabetes (dated by TCRdb to the late 2010s). General notes on the study: Mean age, gender distribution, total cell number and subset yield were not different between patients and healthy donors. A total of roughly 100 million sorted cells were examined across all samples, and the number of cells per subset was strongly correlated with RNA yield. The study compared TCRB repertoires of sorted circulating CD4+ T cell subsets between recently diagnosed type 1 diabetes patients and matched healthy donors. Whereas all 30 or so donors provided naive and central memory subsets, regulatory and stem cell-like memory subsets were isolated from just 8 patients and roughly eight healthy donors.

Beyond this particular receptor, the publication reports: Naive, central memory and regulatory TCRB repertoires appeared more similar among patients than among healthy donors. Because cDNA was sequenced instead of genomic DNA, activated cells with high expression could be over-represented, although the groups did not differ in activation or CD3 levels. PCR may preferentially amplify shorter templates, but because patient and control samples were amplified and corrected together, any resulting skew would affect both groups equally. Type 1 diabetes patients showed a moderate but significant shortening of TCRB CDR3 length in all four CD4+ subsets. Because small numbers of individuals were included in the HLA sub-analyses, any influence of HLA type on TCRB rearrangement was left unresolved. Patients with type 1 diabetes made fewer insertions and deleted more nucleotides at VDJ recombination sites, implying thymic rearrangement abnormalities.

Trimming takes 1 base from V and 0 bases from J, and the germline ends sit 7 bases apart. The CDR3 has 14 amino acids, counting the end cysteine and phenylalanine. Solely the CDR3 DNA is kept, with 42 bases framed from the first base. Taken from the germline V gene, the CDR1 and CDR2 loops are KGHSY and FQNENV. Each donor gave one peripheral blood draw, roughly 0.11 L on average, collected into heparinised tubes. Using a panel that included CD45RO, CCR7, CD25, CD127, CD95 and CD27, naive, central memory, regulatory and stem cell-like memory CD4+ T cells were sorted on a BD FACSAria II. A purity above 95% was achieved for all sorted populations. Right away, PBMCs were isolated by Lymphoprep density gradient centrifugation and were stained directly, with no culture step. So that batch effects would be minimized, each experiment stained and sorted samples in pairs, pairing one healthy donor with one patient.

Sequencing was done on a sample of naive CD4+ T cells from blood. According to the study, the label for this sample's cell subset or site signals: true naive CD4+ T cells. The sequence joins TRBV16 to TRBJ2-7; 5 matching bases give a weak D call of TRBD1. The TCR originated in a man aged 18 to 29 in good health. The CDR3 region has the sequence CASSQLRGSYEQYF. The DNA sequence is TGTGCCAGCAGCCAATTAAGGGGCTCCTACGAGCAGTACTTC.